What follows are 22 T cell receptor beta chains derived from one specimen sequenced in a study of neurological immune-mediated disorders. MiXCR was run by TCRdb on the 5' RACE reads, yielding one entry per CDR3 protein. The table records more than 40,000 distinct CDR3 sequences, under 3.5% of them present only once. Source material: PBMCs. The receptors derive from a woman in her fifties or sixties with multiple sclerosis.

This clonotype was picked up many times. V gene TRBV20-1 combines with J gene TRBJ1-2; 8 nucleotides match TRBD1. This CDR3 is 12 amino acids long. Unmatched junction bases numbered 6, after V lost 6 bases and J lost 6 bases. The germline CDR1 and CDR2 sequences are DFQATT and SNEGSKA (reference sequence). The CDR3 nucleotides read TGCAGTGCCACCGGACAGGGAGATGGCTACACCTTC. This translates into CSATGQGDGYTF.

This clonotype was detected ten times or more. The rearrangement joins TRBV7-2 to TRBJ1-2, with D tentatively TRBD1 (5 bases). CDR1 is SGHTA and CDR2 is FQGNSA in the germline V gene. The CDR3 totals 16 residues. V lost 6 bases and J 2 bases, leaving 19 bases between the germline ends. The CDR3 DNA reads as TGTGCCAGCAGATACGGGACCGGGGGAACCAACTATGGCTACACCTTC. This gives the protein CASRYGTGGTNYGYTF.

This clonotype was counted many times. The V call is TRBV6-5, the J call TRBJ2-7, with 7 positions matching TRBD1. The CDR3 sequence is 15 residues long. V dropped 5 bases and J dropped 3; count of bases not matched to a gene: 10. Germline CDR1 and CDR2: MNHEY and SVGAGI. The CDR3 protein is CASSPERTGLYEQYF. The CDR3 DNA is TGTGCCAGCAGTCCCGAAAGGACAGGACTCTACGAGCAGTACTTC.

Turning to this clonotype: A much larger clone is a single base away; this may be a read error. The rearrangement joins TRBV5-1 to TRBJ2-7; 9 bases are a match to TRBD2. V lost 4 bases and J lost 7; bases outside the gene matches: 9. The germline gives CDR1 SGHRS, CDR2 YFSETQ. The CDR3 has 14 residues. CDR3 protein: CASSPGIAGEEQYF. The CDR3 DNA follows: TGCGCCAGCAGCCCTGGGATAGCGGGGGAAGAGCAGTACTTC.

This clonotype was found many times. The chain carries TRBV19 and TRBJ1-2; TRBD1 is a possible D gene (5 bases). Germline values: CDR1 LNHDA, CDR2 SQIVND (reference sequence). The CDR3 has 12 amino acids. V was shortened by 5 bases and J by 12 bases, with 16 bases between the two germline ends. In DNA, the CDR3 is TGTGCCAGTAGTTATCCCGGGACCTTTCACACCTTC. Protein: CASSYPGTFHTF.

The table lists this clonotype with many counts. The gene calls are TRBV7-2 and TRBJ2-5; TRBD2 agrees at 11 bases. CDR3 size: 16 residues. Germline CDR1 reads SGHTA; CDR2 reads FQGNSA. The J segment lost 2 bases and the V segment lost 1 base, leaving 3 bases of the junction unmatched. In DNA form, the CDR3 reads TGTGCCAGCAGCTTAGTTAGCGGGGGGGGTCAAGAGACCCAGTACTTC. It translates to CASSLVSGGGQETQYF.

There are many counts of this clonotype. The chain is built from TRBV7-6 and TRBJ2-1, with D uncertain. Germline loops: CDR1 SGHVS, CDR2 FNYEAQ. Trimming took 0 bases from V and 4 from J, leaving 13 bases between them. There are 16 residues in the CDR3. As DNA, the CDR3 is TGTGCCAGCAGCTTAGCAACTCTAACCCTATACAATGAGCAGTTCTTC. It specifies CASSLATLTLYNEQFF.

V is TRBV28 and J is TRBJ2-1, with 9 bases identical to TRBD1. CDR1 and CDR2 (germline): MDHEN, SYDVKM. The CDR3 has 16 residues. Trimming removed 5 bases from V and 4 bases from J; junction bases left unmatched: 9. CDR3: CASSIPDRGFYNEQFF. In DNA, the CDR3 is TGTGCCAGCAGTATACCCGACAGGGGGTTTTACAATGAGCAGTTCTTC.

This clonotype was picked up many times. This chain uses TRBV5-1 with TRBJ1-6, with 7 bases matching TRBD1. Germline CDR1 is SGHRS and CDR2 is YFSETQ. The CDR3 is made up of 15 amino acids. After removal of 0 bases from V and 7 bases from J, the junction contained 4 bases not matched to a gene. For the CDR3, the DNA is TGCGCCAGCAGCTTGGCTGGACAGGCCAATTCACCCCTCCACTTT. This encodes CASSLAGQANSPLHF. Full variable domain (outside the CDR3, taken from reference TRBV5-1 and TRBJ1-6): KAGVTQTPRYLIKTRGQQVTLSCSPISGHRSVSWYQQTPGQGLQFLFEYFSETQRNKGNFPGRFSGRQFSNSRSEMNVSTLELGDSALYLCASSLAGQANSPLHFGNGTRLTVT.

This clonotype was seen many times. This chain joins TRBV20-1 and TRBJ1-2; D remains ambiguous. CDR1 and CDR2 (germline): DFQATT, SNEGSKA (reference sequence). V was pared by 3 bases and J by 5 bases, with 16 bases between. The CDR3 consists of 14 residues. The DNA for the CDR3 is TGCAGTGCTAGGGTCCCCAGTAGCTTTTATGGCTACACCTTC. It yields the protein CSARVPSSFYGYTF.

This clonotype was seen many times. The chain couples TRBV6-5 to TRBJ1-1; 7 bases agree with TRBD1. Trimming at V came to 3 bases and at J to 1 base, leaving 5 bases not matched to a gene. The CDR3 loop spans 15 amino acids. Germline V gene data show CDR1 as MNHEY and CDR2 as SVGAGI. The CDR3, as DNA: TGTGCCAGCAGTTATCAGGGGGTGACGAACACTGAAGCTTTCTTT. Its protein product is CASSYQGVTNTEAFF.

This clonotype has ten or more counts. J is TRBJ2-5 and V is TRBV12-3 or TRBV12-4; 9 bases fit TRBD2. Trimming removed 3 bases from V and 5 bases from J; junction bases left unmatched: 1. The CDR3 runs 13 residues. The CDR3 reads CASSFGTSETQYF. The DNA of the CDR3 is TGTGCCAGCAGTTTCGGGACTAGCGAGACCCAGTACTTC.

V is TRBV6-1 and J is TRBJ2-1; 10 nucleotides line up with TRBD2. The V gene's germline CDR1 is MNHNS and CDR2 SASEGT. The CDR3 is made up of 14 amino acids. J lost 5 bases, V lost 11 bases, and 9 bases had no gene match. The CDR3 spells CAGGTSGTNNEQFF. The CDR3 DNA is TGTGCCGGCGGCACTAGCGGGACAAACAATGAGCAGTTCTTC.

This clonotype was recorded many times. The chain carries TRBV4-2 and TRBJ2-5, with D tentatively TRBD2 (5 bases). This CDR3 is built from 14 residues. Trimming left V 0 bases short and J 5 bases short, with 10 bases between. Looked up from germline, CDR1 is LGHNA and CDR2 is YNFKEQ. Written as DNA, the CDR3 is TGTGCCAGCAGCCAAGATCGGGGAATCGAGACCCAGTACTTC. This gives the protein CASSQDRGIETQYF.

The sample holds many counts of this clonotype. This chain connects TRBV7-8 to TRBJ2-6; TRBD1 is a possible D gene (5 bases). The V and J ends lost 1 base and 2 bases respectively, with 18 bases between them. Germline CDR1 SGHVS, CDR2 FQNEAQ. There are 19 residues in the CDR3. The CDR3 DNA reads TGTGCCAGCAGCTTAGAAGTAAGGAAAGGGGTAACTGGGGCCAACGTCCTGACTTTC. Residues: CASSLEVRKGVTGANVLTF.

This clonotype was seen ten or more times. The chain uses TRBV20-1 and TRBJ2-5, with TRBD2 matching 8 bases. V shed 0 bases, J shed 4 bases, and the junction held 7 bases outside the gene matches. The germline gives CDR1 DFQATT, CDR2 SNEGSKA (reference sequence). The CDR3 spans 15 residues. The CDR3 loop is CSARDSSGSAETQYF. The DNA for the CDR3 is TGCAGTGCTAGAGATTCCAGCGGGAGTGCAGAGACCCAGTACTTC.

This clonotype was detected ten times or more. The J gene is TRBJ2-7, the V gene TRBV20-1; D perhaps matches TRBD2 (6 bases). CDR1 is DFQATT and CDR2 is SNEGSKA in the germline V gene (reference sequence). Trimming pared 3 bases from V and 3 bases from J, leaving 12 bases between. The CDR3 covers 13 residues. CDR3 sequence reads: CSASFFGGYEQYF. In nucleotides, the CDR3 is TGCAGTGCTAGTTTCTTCGGGGGCTACGAGCAGTACTTC.

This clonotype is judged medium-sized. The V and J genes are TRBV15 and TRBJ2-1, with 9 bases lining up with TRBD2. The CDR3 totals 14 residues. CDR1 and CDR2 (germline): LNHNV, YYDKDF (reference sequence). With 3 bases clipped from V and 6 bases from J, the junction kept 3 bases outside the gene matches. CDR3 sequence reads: CATSSSGSGNEQFF. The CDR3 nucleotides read TGTGCCACCAGCAGTAGCGGGAGCGGCAATGAGCAGTTCTTC.

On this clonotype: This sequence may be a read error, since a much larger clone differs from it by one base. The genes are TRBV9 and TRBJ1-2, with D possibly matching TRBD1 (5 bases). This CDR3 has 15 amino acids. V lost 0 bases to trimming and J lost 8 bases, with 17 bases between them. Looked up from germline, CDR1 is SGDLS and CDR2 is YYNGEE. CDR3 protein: CASSVEARGGLGYTF. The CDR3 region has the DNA TGTGCCAGCAGCGTAGAGGCACGCGGGGGGTTAGGCTACACCTTC.

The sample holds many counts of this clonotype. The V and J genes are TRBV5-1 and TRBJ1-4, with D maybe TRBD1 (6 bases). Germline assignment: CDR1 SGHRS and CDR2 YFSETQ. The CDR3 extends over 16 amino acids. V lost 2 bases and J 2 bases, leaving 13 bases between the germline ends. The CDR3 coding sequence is TGCGCCAGCAGCTTAATGGGACAAACTACTAATGAAAAACTGTTTTTT. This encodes CASSLMGQTTNEKLFF.

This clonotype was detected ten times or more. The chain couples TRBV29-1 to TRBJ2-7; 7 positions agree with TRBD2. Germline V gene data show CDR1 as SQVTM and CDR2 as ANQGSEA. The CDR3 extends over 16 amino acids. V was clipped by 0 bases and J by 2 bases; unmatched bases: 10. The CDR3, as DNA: TGCAGCGTTGAAGATCGGAGCGGGGAGAGTCCCTACGAGCAGTACGTC. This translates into CSVEDRSGESPYEQYV.

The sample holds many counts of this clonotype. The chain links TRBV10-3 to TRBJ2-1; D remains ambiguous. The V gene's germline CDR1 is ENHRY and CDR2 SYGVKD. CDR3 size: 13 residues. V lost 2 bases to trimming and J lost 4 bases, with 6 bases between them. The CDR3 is CAISEDGYNEQFF. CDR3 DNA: TGTGCCATCAGTGAGGATGGTTACAATGAGCAGTTCTTC.